This TCR beta chain derives from a study of blood T cell repertoires in COVID-19. Profiled with immunoSEQ multiplex PCR; TCRdb holds only in-frame clones, not every one. The sample lists about 330,000 clones, roughly 86% occurring once. Losses at the gene ends were 3 bases for V and 4 bases for J; bases not matched to a gene: 9. The length of the CDR3 is 16 residues. The germline gives CDR1 LNHDA, CDR2 SQIVND (reference sequence). V is TRBV19 and J is TRBJ1-5; 7 nucleotides agree with TRBD1. The sequence derives from a woman aged 45-59 years with acute or convalescent COVID-19. Sequenced sample: peripheral blood. CDR3 sequence reads: CASSMKQGGDNQPQHF. As DNA, the CDR3 is TGTGCCAGTAGTATGAAGCAGGGGGGAGATAATCAGCCCCAGCATTTT.